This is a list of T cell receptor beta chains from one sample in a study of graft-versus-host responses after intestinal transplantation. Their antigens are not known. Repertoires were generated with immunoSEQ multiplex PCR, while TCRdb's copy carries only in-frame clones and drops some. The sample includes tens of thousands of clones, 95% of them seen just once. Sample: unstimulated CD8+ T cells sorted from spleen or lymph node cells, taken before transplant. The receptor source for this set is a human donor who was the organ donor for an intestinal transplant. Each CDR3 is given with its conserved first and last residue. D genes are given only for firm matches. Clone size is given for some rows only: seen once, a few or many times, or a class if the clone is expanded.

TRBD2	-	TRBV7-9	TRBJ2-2	TGTGCCAGCAGCTTGGGACTAGCGGGGGACAACACCGGGGAGCTGTTTTTT	CASSLGLAGDNTGELFF
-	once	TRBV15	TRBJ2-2	TGTGCCACCAGCAGGGTCCAGACACGGTACACCGGGGAGCTGTTTTTT	CATSRVQTRYTGELFF
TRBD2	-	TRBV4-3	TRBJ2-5	TGCGCCAGCAGCCAAGAGTTAGCGGGGGCCACTCAGTATGAGACCCAGTACTTC	CASSQELAGATQYETQYF
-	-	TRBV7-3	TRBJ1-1	TGTGCCAGCAGCTTAATCCACAGGGCGGTGAACACTGAAGCTTTCTTT	CASSLIHRAVNTEAFF
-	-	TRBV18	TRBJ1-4	TGTGCCAGCTCACCGGCAGGGAATGAAAAACTGTTTTTT	CASSPAGNEKLFF
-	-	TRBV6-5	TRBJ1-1	TGTGCCAGCAGGGGCGAGGCGGACACTGAAGCTTTCTTT	CASRGEADTEAFF
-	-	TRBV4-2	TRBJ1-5	TGTGCCAGCAGCCAAAGGAGGACGCCATCAAGTCAGCCCCAGCATTTT	CASSQRRTPSSQPQHF
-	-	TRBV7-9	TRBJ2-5	TGTGCCAGCAGCTTAGAGAGCTCTCTCCGGGGGCAAGAGACCCAGTACTTC	CASSLESSLRGQETQYF
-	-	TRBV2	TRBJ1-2	TGTGCCAGCAGTGAAGCGGGGGGACAAGCCCTCTATGGCTACACCTTC	CASSEAGGQALYGYTF
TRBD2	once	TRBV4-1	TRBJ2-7	TGCGCCAGCAGCCACGAGTCTTTGGAGCGGGGATACGAGCAGTACTTC	CASSHESLERGYEQYF
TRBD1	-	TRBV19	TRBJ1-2	TGTGCCAGTAGTATAGGACAGGGATACGGCTACACCTTC	CASSIGQGYGYTF
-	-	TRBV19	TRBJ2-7	TGTGCCAGTAGTGAGATTTTAGGCTACGAGCAGTACTTC	CASSEILGYEQYF
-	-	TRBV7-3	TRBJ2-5	TGTGCCAGCAGCCCCCCTGGCCCTGAGACCCAGTACTTC	CASSPPGPETQYF
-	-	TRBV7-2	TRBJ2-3	TGTGCCAGCAGCACGGGACTCCTCACAGATACGCAGTATTTT	CASSTGLLTDTQYF
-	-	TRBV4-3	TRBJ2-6	TGCGCCAGCAGCCAAGCTAAGCAGGGTTCTGGGGCCAACGTCCTGACTTTC	CASSQAKQGSGANVLTF
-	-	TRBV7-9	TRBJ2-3	TGTGCCAGCAGCCCCCACCCCGGGACCGCGATCACAGATACGCAGTATTTT	CASSPHPGTAITDTQYF
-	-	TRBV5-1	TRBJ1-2	TGCGCCAGCAGCTTGGGCTTGGGGGTCTCCTATGGCTACACCTTC	CASSLGLGVSYGYTF
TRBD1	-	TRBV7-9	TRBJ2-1	TGTGCCAGCAGCTCCCCGGACAGGGGCCACAATGAGCAGTTCTTC	CASSSPDRGHNEQFF
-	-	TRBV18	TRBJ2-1	TGTGCCAGCTCAAGATGGGAAACTGAGCAGTTCTTC	CASSRWETEQFF
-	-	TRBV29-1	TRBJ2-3	TGCAGCGTTATTCCCCCAAGTTATGAATACACGCAGTATTTT	CSVIPPSYEYTQYF
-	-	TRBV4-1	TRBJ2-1	TGCGCCAGCAGCCAAGTAGCGGTTTCCCACAATGAGCAGTTCTTC	CASSQVAVSHNEQFF
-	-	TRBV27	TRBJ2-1	TGTGCCAGCAGTTTAGCGTCCGTCCTCGGCAATGAGCAGTTCTTC	CASSLASVLGNEQFF
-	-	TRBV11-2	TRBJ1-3	TGTGCCAGCAGCTCACGGACATCCGGAAACACCATATATTTT	CASSSRTSGNTIYF
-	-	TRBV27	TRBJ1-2	TGTGCCAGCAGTCTGACAGGAAACGATGGCTACACCTTC	CASSLTGNDGYTF
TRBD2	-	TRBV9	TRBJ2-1	TGTGCCAGCAGCGCCCCGAGGGGGGGCCTAACTAGCGGGGGGTACAATGAGCAGTTCTTC	CASSAPRGGLTSGGYNEQFF
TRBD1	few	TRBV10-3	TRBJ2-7	TGTGCCATCAGTGAGGGGACAGGGGTTTACGAGCAGTACTTC	CAISEGTGVYEQYF
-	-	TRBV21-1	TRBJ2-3	TGTGCCAGCAGCAAAGCGGACAGCCCTAGGGACACAGATACGCAGTATTTT	CASSKADSPRDTDTQYF
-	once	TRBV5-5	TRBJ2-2	TGTGCCAGCAGCTTTGGGGTCGCCGGGGAGCTGTTTTTT	CASSFGVAGELFF
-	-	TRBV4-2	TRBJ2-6	TGTGCCAGCAGCCAAAACAGGGTTTCTGGGGCCAACGTCCTGACTTTC	CASSQNRVSGANVLTF
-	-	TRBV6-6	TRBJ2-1	TGTGCCAGCAGTCCGACTCCTCGGAGCAATTATGAGCAGTTCTTC	CASSPTPRSNYEQFF
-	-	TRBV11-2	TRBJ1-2	TGTGCCAGCAGCTTATCCCATGGCTATGGCTACACCTTC	CASSLSHGYGYTF
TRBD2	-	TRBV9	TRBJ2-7	TGTGCCAGCAGCTTCGCGTTCACCGGGACTAGCTTCACCGAGCAGTACTTC	CASSFAFTGTSFTEQYF
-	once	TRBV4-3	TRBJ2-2	TGCGCCAGCAGCCTGTGGGGTACCGGGGAGCTGTTTTTT	CASSLWGTGELFF
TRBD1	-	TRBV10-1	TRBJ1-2	TGCGCCAGCAGTGAAGGGGACAGGGGGAGATTTCCTGGCTACACCTTC	CASSEGDRGRFPGYTF
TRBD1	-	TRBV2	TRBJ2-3	TGTGCCAGCAGTTTAACGACAGGGTGGAACACAGATACGCAGTATTTT	CASSLTTGWNTDTQYF
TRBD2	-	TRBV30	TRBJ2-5	TGTGCCTGGACCGTTGGGACTAGCGGGGGGGAGCGGGAGACCCAGTACTTC	CAWTVGTSGGERETQYF
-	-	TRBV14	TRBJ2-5	TGTGCCAGCAGCCAAGACCGGGGAACCGGGACCCAGTACTTC	CASSQDRGTGTQYF
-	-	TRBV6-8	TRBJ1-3	TGTGCCAGCACCCCTCGGAGGGGGACTGGAAACACCATATATTTT	CASTPRRGTGNTIYF
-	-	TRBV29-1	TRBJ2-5	TGCAGCGCGCCCCACCGACAGGTCCAAGGGGCCCAGTACTTC	CSAPHRQVQGAQYF
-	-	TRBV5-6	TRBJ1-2	TGTGCCAGCAGCTTGGCCGGGGGGAGCTATGGCTACACCTTC	CASSLAGGSYGYTF
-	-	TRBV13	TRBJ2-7	TGTGCCAGCAGCTTTGGTCGCGGGGCGGGGGAGCAGTACTTC	CASSFGRGAGEQYF
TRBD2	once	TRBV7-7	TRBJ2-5	TGTGCTAGCAGTCGTGAGACTAGCTGGGAGACCCAGTACTTC	CASSRETSWETQYF
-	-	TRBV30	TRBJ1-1	TGTGCCTGGAGTGTGGGGGCTGAAGCTTTCTTT	CAWSVGAEAFF
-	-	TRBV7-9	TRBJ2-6	TGTGCCAGCAGCTTAGTTCAGGCCTCTGGGGCCAACGTCCTGACTTTC	CASSLVQASGANVLTF
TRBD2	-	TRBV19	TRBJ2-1	TGTGCCAGTAGTATGTCCAGCGGGGGCTCCTACAATGAGCAGTTCTTC	CASSMSSGGSYNEQFF
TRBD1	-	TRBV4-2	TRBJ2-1	TGTGCCAGCAGCCATGTCCCGGGACAGGGTGAGAATGAGCAGTTCTTC	CASSHVPGQGENEQFF
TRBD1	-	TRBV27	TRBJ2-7	TGTGCCAGCAGTTATGGGCAGGGGGCCTACGAGCAGTACTTC	CASSYGQGAYEQYF
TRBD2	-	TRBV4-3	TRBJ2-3	TGCGCCAGCAGCCAAGATCGACTAGCTGCAGATACGCAGTATTTT	CASSQDRLAADTQYF
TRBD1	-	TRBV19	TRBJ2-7	TGTGCTTCCTCGGGGACAGGGGACGAGCAGTACTTC	CASSGTGDEQYF
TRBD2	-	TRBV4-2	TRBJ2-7	TGTGCCAGCAGCCTCGGGACTAGGTTCTACGAGCAGTACTTC	CASSLGTRFYEQYF
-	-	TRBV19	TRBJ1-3	TGTGCCAGTAGTATAGATCCGGCAGCCTCTGGAAACACCATATATTTT	CASSIDPAASGNTIYF